This record covers a single TCR beta chain. The sample originates from a study of blood T cell repertoires in COVID-19. In the original workflow: Amplification with reference gene primers provided the estimates of nucleated cell counts. Clones were sequenced by immunoSEQ multiplex PCR, and TCRdb holds only the in-frame ones, with some missing. V, J and clone size derive from that table, while D and trimming were established from the DNA sequence. The data contain 92,000 or so clones, about 78% of them singletons. The sample consisted of peripheral blood. This sequence was found in a woman of 80 years or more with acute or convalescent COVID-19.

The CDR3 nucleotides are TGTGCCAGCAGCTCCCAATCGACTAGACACCTGGAGACCCAGTACTTC. Residues: CASSSQSTRHLETQYF. The V call is TRBV7-8, the J call TRBJ2-5, with D maybe TRBD2 (6 bases). CDR1 SGHVS and CDR2 FQNEAQ come from the germline V gene. This CDR3 contains 16 residues. V lost 4 bases and J 5 bases, leaving 20 bases between the germline ends. The whole variable domain, remainder taken from reference TRBV7-8 and TRBJ2-5, is GAGVSQSPRYKVAKRGQDVALRCDPISGHVSLFWYQQALGQGPEFLTYFQNEAQLDKSGLPSDRFFAERPEGSVSTLKIQRTQQEDSAVYLCASSSQSTRHLETQYFGPGTRLLVL.